One T cell receptor (beta chain) is described in this entry. This sample is part of a study of blood T cell repertoires in COVID-19. Across the study: Sites across the United States, Italy and Spain contributed samples from acute and convalescent COVID-19. Sources were T cells, B-cell-depleted T cells, or PBMCs; the material itself was cDNA or gDNA.

Germline CDR1 reads SNHLY; CDR2 reads FYNNEI. V was clipped by 6 bases and J by 5 bases; unmatched bases: 11. The CDR3 sequence is 15 residues long. Sequenced by immunoSEQ multiplex PCR; TCRdb stores in-frame clones only, minus some. The data contain 140,000 or so clones, more than 75% of them seen just once; the ten biggest clones take up more than 5%. The V and J genes are TRBV2 and TRBJ1-2; 8 positions agree with TRBD1. Sequences were obtained from peripheral blood. The clonotype comes from a human donor in a cohort sampled during active COVID-19. CDR3 sequence reads: CASRTPRGRGYGYTF. The CDR3 nucleotides read TGTGCCAGCAGGACTCCCAGGGGGCGAGGGTATGGCTACACCTTC.